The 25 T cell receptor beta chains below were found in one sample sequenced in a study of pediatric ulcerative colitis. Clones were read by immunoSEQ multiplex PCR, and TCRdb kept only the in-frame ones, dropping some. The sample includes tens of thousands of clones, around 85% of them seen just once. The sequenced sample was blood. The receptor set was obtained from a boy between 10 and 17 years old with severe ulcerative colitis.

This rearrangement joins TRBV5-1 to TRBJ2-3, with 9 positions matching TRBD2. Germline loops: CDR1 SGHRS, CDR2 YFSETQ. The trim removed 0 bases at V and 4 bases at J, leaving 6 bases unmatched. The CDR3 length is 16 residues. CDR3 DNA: TGCGCCAGCAGCTTGGGGGCGGGAGGGCCTTCAGATACGCAGTATTTT. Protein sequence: CASSLGAGGPSDTQYF.

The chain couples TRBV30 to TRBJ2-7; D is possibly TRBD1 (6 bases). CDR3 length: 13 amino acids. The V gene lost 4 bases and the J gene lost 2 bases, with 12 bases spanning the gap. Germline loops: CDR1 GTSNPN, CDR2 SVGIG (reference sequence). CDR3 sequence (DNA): TGTGCCTGGAACCATGGGGGCCCCTACGAGCAGTACTTC. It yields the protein CAWNHGGPYEQYF.

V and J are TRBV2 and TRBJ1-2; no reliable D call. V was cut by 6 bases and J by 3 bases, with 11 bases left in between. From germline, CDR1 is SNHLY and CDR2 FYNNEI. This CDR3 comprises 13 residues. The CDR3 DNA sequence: TGTGCCAGCAGCGTTCAGCCCCACTATGGCTACACCTTC. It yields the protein CASSVQPHYGYTF.

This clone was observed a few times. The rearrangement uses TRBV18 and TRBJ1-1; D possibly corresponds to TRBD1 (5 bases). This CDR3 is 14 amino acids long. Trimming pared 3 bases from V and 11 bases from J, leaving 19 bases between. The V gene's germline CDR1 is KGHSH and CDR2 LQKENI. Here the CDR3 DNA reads TGTGCCAGCTCACCCCCGGGACTTTCGCAGGAGGCTTTCTTT. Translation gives CASSPPGLSQEAFF.

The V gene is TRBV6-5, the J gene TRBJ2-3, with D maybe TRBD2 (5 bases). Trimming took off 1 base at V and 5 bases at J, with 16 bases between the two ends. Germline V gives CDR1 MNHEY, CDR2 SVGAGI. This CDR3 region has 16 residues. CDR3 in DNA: TGTGCCAGCAGTTACTTGGGTGGGCCCGAGGGAGATACGCAGTATTTT. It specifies CASSYLGGPEGDTQYF.

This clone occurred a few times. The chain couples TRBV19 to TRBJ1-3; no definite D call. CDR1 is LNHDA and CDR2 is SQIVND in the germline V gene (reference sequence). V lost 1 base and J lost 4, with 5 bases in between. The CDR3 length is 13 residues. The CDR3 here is CASSIVDGNTIYF. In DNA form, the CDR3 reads TGTGCCAGTAGTATAGTCGACGGAAACACCATATATTTT.

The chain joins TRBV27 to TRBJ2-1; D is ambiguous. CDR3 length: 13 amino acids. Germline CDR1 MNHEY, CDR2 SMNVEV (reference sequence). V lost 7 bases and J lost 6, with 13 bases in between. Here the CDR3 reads CASTHRVGNEQFF. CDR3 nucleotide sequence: TGTGCCAGCACCCATAGGGTAGGCAATGAGCAGTTCTTC.

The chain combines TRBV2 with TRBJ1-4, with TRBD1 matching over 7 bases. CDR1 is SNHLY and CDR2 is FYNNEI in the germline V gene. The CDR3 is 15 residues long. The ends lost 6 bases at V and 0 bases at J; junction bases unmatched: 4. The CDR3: CASSGTGATNEKLFF. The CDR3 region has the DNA TGTGCCAGCAGCGGAACAGGGGCAACTAATGAAAAACTGTTTTTT.

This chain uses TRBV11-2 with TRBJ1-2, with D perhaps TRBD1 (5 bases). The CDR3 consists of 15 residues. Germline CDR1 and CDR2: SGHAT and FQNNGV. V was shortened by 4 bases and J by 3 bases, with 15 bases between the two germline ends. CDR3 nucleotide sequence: TGTGCCAGCAGCTCCCCTTTCGGGACGGACTATGGCTACACCTTC. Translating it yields CASSSPFGTDYGYTF.

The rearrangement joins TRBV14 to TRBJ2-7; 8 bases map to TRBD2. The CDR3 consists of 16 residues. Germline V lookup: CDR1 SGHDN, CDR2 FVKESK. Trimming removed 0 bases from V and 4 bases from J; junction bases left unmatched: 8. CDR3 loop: CASSQESSSGPYEQYF. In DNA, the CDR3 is TGTGCCAGCAGCCAAGAATCGTCTAGCGGGCCATACGAGCAGTACTTC.

The CDR3 spells CASVEESSYNEQFF. CDR3 in DNA: TGTGCTAGTGTCGAGGAGAGCTCCTACAATGAGCAGTTCTTC. The rearrangement links TRBV12-5 to TRBJ2-1; no firm D call. Germline V lookup: CDR1 LGHNT, CDR2 FRNRAP. V dropped 7 bases and J dropped 0 bases, with 10 bases sitting between them. The CDR3 has 14 amino acids.

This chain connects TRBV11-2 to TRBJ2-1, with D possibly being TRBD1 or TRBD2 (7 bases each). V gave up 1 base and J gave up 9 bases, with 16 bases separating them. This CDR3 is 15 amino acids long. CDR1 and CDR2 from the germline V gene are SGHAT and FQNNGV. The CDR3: CASSLGQGGVAEQFF. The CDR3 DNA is TGTGCCAGCAGCTTAGGACAGGGAGGGGTGGCTGAGCAGTTCTTC.

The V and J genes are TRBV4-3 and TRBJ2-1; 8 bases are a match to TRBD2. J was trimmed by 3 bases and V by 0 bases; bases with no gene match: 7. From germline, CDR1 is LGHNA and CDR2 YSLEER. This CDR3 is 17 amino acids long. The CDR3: CASSQDSGLAGYNEQFF. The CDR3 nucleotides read TGCGCCAGCAGCCAAGACTCTGGTCTAGCGGGCTACAATGAGCAGTTCTTC.

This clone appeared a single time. CDR3 coding DNA: TGTGCCAGCAGCCTGGGGCTAGCGCTTGAGCAGTTCTTC. Translating it yields CASSLGLALEQFF. V and J are TRBV11-2 and TRBJ2-1; D might be TRBD2 (6 bases). The CDR3 is 13 amino acids. V was trimmed by 5 bases and J by 9 bases, leaving 14 bases between them. Germline CDR1 SGHAT, CDR2 FQNNGV.

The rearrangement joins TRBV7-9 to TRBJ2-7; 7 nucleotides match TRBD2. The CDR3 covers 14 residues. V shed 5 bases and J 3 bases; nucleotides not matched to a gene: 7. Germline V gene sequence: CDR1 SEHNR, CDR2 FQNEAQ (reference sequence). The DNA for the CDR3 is TGTGCCAGCAGCCCGAGTACTAGCGACTACGAGCAGTACTTC. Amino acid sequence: CASSPSTSDYEQYF.

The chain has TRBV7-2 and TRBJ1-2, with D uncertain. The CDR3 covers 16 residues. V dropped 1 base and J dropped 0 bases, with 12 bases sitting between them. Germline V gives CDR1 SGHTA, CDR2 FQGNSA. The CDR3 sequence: CASSLDFPGSNYGYTF. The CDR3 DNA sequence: TGTGCCAGCAGCTTAGATTTTCCGGGATCTAACTATGGCTACACCTTC.

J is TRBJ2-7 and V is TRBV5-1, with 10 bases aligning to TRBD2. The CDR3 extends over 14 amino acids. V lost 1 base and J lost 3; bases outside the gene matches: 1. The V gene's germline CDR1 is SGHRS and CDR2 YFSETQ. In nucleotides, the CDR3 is TGCGCCAGCAGCTTGACTAGCGGGAACTACGAGCAGTACTTC. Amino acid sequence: CASSLTSGNYEQYF.

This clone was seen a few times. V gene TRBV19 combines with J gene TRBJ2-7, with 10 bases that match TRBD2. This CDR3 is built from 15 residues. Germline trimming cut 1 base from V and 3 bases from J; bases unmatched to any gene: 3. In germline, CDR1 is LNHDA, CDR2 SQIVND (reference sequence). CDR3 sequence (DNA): TGTGCCAGTAGTATAGGGGCTAGCGGGAGCTACGAGCAGTACTTC. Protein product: CASSIGASGSYEQYF. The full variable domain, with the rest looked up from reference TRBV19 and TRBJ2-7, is DGGITQSPKYLFRKEGQNVTLSCEQNLNHDAMYWYRQDPGQGLRLIYYSQIVNDFQKGDIAEGYSVSREKKESFPLTVTSAQKNPTAFYLCASSIGASGSYEQYFGPGTRLTVT.

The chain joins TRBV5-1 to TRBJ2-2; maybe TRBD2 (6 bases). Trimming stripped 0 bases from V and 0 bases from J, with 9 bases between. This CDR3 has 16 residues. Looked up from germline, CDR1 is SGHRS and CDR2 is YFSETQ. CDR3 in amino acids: CASSLDGGSNTGELFF. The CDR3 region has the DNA TGCGCCAGCAGCTTGGACGGGGGATCGAACACCGGGGAGCTGTTTTTT. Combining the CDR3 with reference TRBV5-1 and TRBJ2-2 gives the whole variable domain KAGVTQTPRYLIKTRGQQVTLSCSPISGHRSVSWYQQTPGQGLQFLFEYFSETQRNKGNFPGRFSGRQFSNSRSEMNVSTLELGDSALYLCASSLDGGSNTGELFFGEGSRLTVL.

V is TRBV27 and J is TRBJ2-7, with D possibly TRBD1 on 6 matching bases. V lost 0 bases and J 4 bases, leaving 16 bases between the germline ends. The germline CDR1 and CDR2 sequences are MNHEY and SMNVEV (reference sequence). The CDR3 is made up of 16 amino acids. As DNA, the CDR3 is TGTGCCAGCAGTTTATCGACAGGACAGCCTGTGTACGAGCAGTACTTC. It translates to CASSLSTGQPVYEQYF.

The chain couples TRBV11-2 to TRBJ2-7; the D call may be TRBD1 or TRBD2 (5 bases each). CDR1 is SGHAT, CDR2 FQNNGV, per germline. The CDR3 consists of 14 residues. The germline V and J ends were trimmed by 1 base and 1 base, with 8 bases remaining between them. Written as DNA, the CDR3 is TGTGCCAGCAGCTTAGTGGGGGAGTCCTACGAGCAGTACTTC. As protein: CASSLVGESYEQYF.

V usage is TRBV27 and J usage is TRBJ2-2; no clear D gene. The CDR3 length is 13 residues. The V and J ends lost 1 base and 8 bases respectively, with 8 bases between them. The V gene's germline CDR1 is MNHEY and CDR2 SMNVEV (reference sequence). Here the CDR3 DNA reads TGTGCCAGCAGTTTATTGGGGAATGGGGAGCTGTTTTTT. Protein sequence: CASSLLGNGELFF.

CDR3 coding DNA: TGTGCCAGCAGCGCCGGACAGGATCTCTCCTACGAGCAGTACTTC. Translating gives CASSAGQDLSYEQYF. V and J are TRBV11-2 and TRBJ2-7, with 7 bases that match TRBD1. Germline CDR1 SGHAT, CDR2 FQNNGV. The V and J ends lost 5 bases and 0 bases, in that order; junction bases with no gene match: 7. The CDR3 is made up of 15 amino acids.

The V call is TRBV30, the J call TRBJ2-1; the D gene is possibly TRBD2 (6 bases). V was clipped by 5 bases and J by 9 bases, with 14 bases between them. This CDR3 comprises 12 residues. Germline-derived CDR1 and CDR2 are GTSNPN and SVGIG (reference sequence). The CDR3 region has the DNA TGTGCCTGGGCCGGGGGAAATGGTGAGCAGTTCTTC. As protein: CAWAGGNGEQFF.

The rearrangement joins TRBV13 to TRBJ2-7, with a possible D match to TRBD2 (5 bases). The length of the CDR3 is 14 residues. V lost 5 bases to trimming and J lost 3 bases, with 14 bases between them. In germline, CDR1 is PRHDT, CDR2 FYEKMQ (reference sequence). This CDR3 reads CASSPPIRGYEQYF. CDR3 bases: TGTGCCAGCAGCCCGCCTATCCGGGGCTACGAGCAGTACTTC.